This T cell receptor beta chain was identified in a study of blood T cell repertoires in COVID-19. Turning to the study itself: From T cells, B-cell-depleted T cells, or PBMCs came the material, which was cDNA or gDNA.

Germline V gene data show CDR1 as SGHTA and CDR2 as FQGNSA. The CDR3 has 16 residues. V was shortened by 0 bases and J by 4 bases, with 13 bases between the two germline ends. Method: immunoSEQ multiplex PCR; TCRdb's copy keeps in-frame clones and lacks some. The data hold 240,000 or so clones, with about 68% observed a single time. Sequenced: peripheral blood. This TCR was sampled from a woman of 80 years or more with acute or convalescent COVID-19. The chain employs TRBV7-2 and TRBJ1-3; TRBD1 might be the D (5 bases). The CDR3 DNA sequence: TGTGCCAGCAGCTTAGCGACCAGGGTTTCGGGAAACACCATATATTTT. This translates into CASSLATRVSGNTIYF.